The T cell receptor (beta chain) described here comes from a study of blood T cell repertoires in COVID-19. Using immunoSEQ multiplex PCR, the repertoire was profiled, and TCRdb retains in-frame clones only, with some absent. The sample contains 370,000 or so clones, about 89% of which appear only once. Germline-derived CDR1 and CDR2 are MNHEY and SVGAGI. CDR3 size: 15 residues. V gave up 2 bases and J gave up 6 bases, with 16 bases separating them. The source is a man younger than 40 who had recovered from COVID-19. This chain uses TRBV6-5 with TRBJ1-2; D gene ambiguous. What was sequenced was PBMCs or T cells enriched from blood (not recorded which). The CDR3 DNA is TGTGCCAGCAGTTACGCCAACACGGGAGTCCATGGCTACACCTTC. It codes for CASSYANTGVHGYTF.